These 13 T cell receptor beta chains share one sample of origin, sequenced in a study of response to subunit inactivated influenza vaccine. TCRdb called the RT-PCR reads again in MiXCR, with one record for every CDR3 protein. The sample has 650,000 to 850,000 distinct CDR3 sequences, approximately 15% seen once. The sequencing used PBMCs from blood, collected roughly 2 weeks before vaccination. The origin of the receptors is a man aged 45-65 years who received an inactivated influenza vaccine.

This clonotype was counted between two and nine times. The rearrangement joins TRBV27 to TRBJ2-7, with 9 bases identical to TRBD1. From germline, CDR1 is MNHEY and CDR2 SMNVEV (reference sequence). V dropped 8 bases and J dropped 6; count of bases not matched to a gene: 8. The length of the CDR3 is 13 residues. CDR3 sequence: CASGRDRVAEQYF. CDR3 in DNA: TGTGCCAGCGGCCGGGACAGGGTGGCCGAGCAGTACTTC.

This chain joins TRBV29-1 and TRBJ1-2, with 10 bases aligning to TRBD1. The germline V gene has CDR1 SQVTM and CDR2 ANQGSEA. The CDR3 is 13 amino acids. The CDR3 DNA follows: TGCATCATCTCGGGAGGGACAGGGGATGGCTACACCTTC. Amino acids: CIISGGTGDGYTF.

Here the CDR3 DNA reads TGTGCCAGCAGCCCCCGTTTCGCAGATACGCAGTATTTT. This encodes CASSPRFADTQYF. The genes are TRBV11-2 and TRBJ2-3; D remains ambiguous. Germline V gene data show CDR1 as SGHAT and CDR2 as FQNNGV. Trimming shortened V by 5 bases and J by 4 bases, and 10 bases separated the two germline ends. The CDR3 contains 13 residues.

On this clonotype itself: With a much larger clone just one base away, this may be a read error. This chain connects TRBV28 to TRBJ1-1; the D is unclear. There are 13 residues in the CDR3. From germline, CDR1 is MDHEN and CDR2 SYDVKM. CDR3 sequence reads: CASSGPLNTGAFF. In nucleotides, the CDR3 is TGTGCCAGCAGTGGACCACTTAACACTGGAGCTTTCTTT.

This sequence joins TRBV2 and TRBJ2-3, with no clear D. The CDR3 extends over 11 amino acids. V was shortened by 8 bases and J by 3 bases, with 6 bases between the two germline ends. CDR1 and CDR2 (germline): SNHLY, FYNNEI. The CDR3 bases are TGTGCCAGCGCTAGGACAGATACGCAGTATTTT. This translates into CASARTDTQYF.

The chain carries TRBV5-1 and TRBJ2-1; 9 positions agree with TRBD2. The CDR3 is 14 residues long. CDR1 and CDR2 from the germline V gene are SGHRS and YFSETQ. The V gene end was trimmed by 5 bases and the J gene end by 4 bases; junction bases not matched to a gene: 4. CDR3 coding DNA: TGCGCCAGCAGGAGACTAGCGGATTACAATGAGCAGTTCTTC. This translates into CASRRLADYNEQFF. The full variable domain, rest sourced from reference TRBV5-1 and TRBJ2-1, is KAGVTQTPRYLIKTRGQQVTLSCSPISGHRSVSWYQQTPGQGLQFLFEYFSETQRNKGNFPGRFSGRQFSNSRSEMNVSTLELGDSALYLCASRRLADYNEQFFGPGTRLTVL.

This clonotype has more than one count but fewer than ten. The chain has TRBV5-1 and TRBJ2-2; 12 bases are shared with TRBD2. Germline CDR1 and CDR2: SGHRS and YFSETQ. The V and J ends lost 3 bases and 1 base, in that order; junction bases with no gene match: 1. There are 16 residues in the CDR3. The CDR3 loop is CASSWGLAGNTGELFF. CDR3 sequence (DNA): TGCGCCAGCAGCTGGGGACTAGCGGGGAACACCGGGGAGCTGTTTTTT.

The chain recombines TRBV18 with TRBJ1-3; no reliable D call. The CDR3 is 15 amino acids. Trimming pared 4 bases from V and 0 bases from J, leaving 10 bases between. From germline, CDR1 is KGHSH and CDR2 LQKENI. The CDR3 reads CASSLKAASGNTIYF. The CDR3 DNA reads TGTGCCAGCTCACTAAAGGCCGCCTCTGGAAACACCATATATTTT.

Remarks on this clonotype: A read error is possible here, since a much larger clone lies one base away. The rearrangement uses TRBV4-2 and TRBJ2-3; 10 nucleotides line up with TRBD2. Per the germline V gene, CDR1 is LGHNA and CDR2 is YNFKEQ. The ends lost 4 bases at V and 4 bases at J; junction bases unmatched: 14. The CDR3 loop spans 18 amino acids. CDR3 sequence reads: CASSLDPQRGGRSDTQYF. Here the CDR3 DNA reads TGTGCCAGCAGCCTAGATCCGCAGCGGGGGGGCAGGTCAGATACGCAGTATTTT.

The chain uses TRBV20-1 and TRBJ2-7; a possible D gene is TRBD2 (5 bases). Germline assignment: CDR1 DFQATT and CDR2 SNEGSKA (reference sequence). Trimming cost V 2 bases and J 6 bases, with 14 bases left between them. The CDR3 length is 13 residues. The CDR3 sequence is CSARIPTRSEQYF. The CDR3 DNA reads TGCAGTGCTAGAATACCCACTAGAAGCGAGCAGTACTTC.

This clonotype turned up a few times. The rearrangement links TRBV20-1 to TRBJ2-2; no reliable D call. In germline, CDR1 is DFQATT, CDR2 SNEGSKA (reference sequence). Trimming took 4 bases from V and 0 from J, leaving 6 bases between them. This CDR3 spans 13 amino acids. The CDR3 sequence: CSAKVPNTGELFF. The CDR3 region has the DNA TGCAGTGCTAAAGTACCGAACACCGGGGAGCTGTTTTTT.

This clonotype has more than one count but fewer than ten. V is TRBV6-1 and J is TRBJ1-5; TRBD1 is a possible D gene (5 bases). Germline CDR1 and CDR2: MNHNS and SASEGT. The CDR3 spans 15 residues. The V end lost 8 bases, the J end lost 8 bases, and 22 bases lay between the germline ends. CDR3 coding DNA: TGTGCCAGCGCTCTGGTTGGGGCCCATGGTGAGCCCCAGCATTTT. It is translated as CASALVGAHGEPQHF.

This chain joins TRBV30 and TRBJ2-7; 11 nucleotides line up with TRBD1. The germline CDR1 and CDR2 sequences are GTSNPN and SVGIG (reference sequence). The length of the CDR3 is 14 residues. The ends lost 0 bases at V and 6 bases at J; junction bases unmatched: 4. The CDR3 DNA reads TGTGCCTGGAGTGTAGGACAGGGGGCGTTCGAGCAGTACTTC. It codes for CAWSVGQGAFEQYF.